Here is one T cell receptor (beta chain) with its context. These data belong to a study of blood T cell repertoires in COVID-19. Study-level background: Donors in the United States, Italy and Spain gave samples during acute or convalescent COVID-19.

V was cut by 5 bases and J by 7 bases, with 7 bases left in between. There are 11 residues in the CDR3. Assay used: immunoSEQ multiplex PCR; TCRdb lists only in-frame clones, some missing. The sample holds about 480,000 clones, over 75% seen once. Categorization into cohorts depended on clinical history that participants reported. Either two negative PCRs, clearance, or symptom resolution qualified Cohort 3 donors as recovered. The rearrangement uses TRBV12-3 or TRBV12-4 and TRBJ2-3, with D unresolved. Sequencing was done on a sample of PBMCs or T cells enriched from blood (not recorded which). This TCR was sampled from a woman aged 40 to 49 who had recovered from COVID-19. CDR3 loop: CASSDSYTQYF. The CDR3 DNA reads TGTGCCAGCAGTGATAGCTATACGCAGTATTTT.